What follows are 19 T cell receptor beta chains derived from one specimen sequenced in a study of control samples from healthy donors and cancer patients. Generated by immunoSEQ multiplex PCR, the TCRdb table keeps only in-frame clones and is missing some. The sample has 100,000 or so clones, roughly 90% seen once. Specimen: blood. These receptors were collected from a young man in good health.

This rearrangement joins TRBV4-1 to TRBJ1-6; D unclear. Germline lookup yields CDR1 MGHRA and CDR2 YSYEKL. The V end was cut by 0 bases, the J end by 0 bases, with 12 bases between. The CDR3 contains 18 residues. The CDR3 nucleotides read TGCGCCAGCAGCCAAGATCCCGCTGAGAGCTCCTATAATTCACCCCTCCACTTT. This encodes CASSQDPAESSYNSPLHF.

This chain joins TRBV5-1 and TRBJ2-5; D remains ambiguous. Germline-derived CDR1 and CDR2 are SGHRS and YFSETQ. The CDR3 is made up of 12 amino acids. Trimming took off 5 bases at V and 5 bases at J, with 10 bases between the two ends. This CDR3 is CASSRSGETQYF. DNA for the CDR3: TGCGCCAGCAGTCGGTCCGGGGAGACCCAGTACTTC. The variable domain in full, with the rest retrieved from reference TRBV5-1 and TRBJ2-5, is KAGVTQTPRYLIKTRGQQVTLSCSPISGHRSVSWYQQTPGQGLQFLFEYFSETQRNKGNFPGRFSGRQFSNSRSEMNVSTLELGDSALYLCASSRSGETQYFGPGTRLLVL.

CDR3 coding DNA: TGCGCCAGCAAGGGCGGGAATATAGATACGCAGTATTTT. It codes for CASKGGNIDTQYF. The gene calls are TRBV10-2 and TRBJ2-3, with D tentatively TRBD2 (6 bases). This CDR3 has 13 amino acids. V was cut by 7 bases and J by 5 bases, with 13 bases left in between. Germline CDR1 is WSHSY and CDR2 is SAAADI.

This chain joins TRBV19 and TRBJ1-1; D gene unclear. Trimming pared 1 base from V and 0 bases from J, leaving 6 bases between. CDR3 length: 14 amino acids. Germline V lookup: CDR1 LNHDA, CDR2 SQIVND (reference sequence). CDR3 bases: TGTGCCAGTAGTATAGTCCCGATGAACACTGAAGCTTTCTTT. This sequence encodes CASSIVPMNTEAFF.

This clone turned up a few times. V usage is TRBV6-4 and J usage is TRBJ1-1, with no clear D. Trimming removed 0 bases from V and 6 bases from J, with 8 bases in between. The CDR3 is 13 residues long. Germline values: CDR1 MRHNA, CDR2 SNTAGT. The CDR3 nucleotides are TGTGCCAGCAGTGACTCGGGTATTTCTGAAGCTTTCTTT. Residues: CASSDSGISEAFF.

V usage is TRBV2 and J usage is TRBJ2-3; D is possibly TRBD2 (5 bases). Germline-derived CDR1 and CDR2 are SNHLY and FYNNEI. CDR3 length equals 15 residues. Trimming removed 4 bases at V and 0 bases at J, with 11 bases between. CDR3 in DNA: TGTGCCAGCAGTGCTAGACTATCTAGCACAGATACGCAGTATTTT. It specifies CASSARLSSTDTQYF.

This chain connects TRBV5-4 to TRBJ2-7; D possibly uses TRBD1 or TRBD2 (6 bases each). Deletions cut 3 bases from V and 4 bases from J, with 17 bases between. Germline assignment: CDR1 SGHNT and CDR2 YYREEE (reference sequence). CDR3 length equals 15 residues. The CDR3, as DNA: TGTGCCAGCAGCTGGTTGGCCGGGGGCAAATACGAGCAGTACTTC. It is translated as CASSWLAGGKYEQYF.

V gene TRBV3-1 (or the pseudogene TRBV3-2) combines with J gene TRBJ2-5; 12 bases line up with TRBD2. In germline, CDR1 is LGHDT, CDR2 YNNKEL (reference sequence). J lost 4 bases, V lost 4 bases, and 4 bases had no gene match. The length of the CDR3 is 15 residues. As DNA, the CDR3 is TGTGCCAGCAGCCGCGTGACTAGCGGGGGAGAGACCCAGTACTTC. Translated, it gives CASSRVTSGGETQYF.

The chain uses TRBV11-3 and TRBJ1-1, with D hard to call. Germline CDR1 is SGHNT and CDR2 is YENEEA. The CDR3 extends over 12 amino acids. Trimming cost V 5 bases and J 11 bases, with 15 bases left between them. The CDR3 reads CASSIFRDVAFF. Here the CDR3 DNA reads TGTGCCAGCAGCATCTTCCGAGACGTGGCTTTCTTT.

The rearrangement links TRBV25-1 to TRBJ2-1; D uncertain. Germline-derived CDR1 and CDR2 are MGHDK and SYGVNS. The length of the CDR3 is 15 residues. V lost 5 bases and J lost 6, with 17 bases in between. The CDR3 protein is CASSPLPPAPNEQFF. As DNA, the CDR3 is TGTGCCAGCAGTCCCCTTCCCCCCGCACCCAATGAGCAGTTCTTC.

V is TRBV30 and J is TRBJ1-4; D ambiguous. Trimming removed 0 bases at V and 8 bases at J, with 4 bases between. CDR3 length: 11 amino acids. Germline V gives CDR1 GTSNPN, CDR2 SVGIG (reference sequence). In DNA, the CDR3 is TGTGCCTGGAGTGTCAAGGAAAAACTGTTTTTT. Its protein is CAWSVKEKLFF.

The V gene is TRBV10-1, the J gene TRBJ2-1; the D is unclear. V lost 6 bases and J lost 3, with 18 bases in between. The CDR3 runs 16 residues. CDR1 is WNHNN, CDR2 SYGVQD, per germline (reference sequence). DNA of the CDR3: TGCGCCAGCAGCGCGGTCAGCCTGTCCAACTACAATGAGCAGTTCTTC. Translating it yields CASSAVSLSNYNEQFF.

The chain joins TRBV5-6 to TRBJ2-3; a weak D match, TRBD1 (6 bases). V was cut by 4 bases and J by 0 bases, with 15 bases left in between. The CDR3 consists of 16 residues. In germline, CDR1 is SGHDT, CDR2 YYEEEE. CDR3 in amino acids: CASSTPAGASTDTQYF. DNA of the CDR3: TGTGCCAGCAGCACACCCGCAGGGGCGAGCACAGATACGCAGTATTTT.

CDR3 loop: CASSKNRGYNSPLHF. The CDR3 DNA is TGCGCCAGCAGTAAAAACAGGGGATATAATTCACCCCTCCACTTT. This chain joins TRBV10-1 and TRBJ1-6, with 7 bases fitting TRBD1. The germline gives CDR1 WNHNN, CDR2 SYGVQD (reference sequence). Unmatched junction bases numbered 5, after V lost 5 bases and J lost 4 bases. This CDR3 comprises 15 residues.

CDR3 sequence (DNA): TGTGCCAGCAGCAGCTACATGAACACTGAAGCTTTCTTT. Amino acid sequence: CASSSYMNTEAFF. The chain employs TRBV7-3 and TRBJ1-1, with D unclear. This CDR3 comprises 13 residues. The germline V gene has CDR1 SGHTA and CDR2 FQGTGA. V lost 5 bases and J lost 0, with 7 bases in between.

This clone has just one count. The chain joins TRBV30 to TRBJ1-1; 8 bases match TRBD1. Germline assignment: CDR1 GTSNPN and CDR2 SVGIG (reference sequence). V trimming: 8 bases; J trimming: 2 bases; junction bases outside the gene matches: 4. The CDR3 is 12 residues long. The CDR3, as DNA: TGTGCCGGACAGGGTACCAACACTGAAGCTTTCTTT. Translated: CAGQGTNTEAFF.

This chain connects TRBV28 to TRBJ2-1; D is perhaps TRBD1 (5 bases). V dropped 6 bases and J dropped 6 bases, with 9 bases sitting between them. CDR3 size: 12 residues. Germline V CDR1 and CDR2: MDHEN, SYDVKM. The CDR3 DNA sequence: TGTGCCAGCAGGTCTACAGGCAATGAGCAGTTCTTC. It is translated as CASRSTGNEQFF.

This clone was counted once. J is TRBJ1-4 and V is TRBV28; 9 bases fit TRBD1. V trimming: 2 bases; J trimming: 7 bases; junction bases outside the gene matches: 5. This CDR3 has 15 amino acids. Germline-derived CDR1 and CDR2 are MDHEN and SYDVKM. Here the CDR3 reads CASSLDGTGSEKLFF. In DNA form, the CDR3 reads TGTGCCAGCAGTTTAGATGGGACAGGGTCTGAAAAACTGTTTTTT.

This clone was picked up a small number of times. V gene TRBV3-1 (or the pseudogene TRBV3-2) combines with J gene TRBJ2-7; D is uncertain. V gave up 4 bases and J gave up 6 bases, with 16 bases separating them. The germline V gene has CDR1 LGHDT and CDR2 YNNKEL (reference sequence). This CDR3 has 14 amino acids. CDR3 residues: CASSLSATLREQYF. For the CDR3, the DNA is TGTGCCAGCAGCCTATCAGCCACTCTCCGCGAGCAGTACTTC.